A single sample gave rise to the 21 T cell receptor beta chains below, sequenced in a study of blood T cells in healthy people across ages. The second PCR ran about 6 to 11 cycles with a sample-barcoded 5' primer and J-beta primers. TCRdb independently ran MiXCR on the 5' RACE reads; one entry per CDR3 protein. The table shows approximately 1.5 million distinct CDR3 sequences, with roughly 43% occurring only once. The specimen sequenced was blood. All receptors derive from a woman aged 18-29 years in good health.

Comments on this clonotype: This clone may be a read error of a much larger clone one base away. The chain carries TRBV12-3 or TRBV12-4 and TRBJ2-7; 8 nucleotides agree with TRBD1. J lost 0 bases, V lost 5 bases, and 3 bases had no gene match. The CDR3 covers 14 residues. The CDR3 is CASSNRGTSYEQYF. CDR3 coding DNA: TGTGCCAGCAGTAACAGGGGGACCTCCTACGAGCAGTACTTC.

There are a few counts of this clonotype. The CDR3 region is CAGRQLNYGYTF. Here the CDR3 DNA reads TGTGCCGGAAGACAGCTTAACTATGGCTACACCTTC. The chain links TRBV6-1 to TRBJ1-2; maybe TRBD1 (5 bases). In germline, CDR1 is MNHNS, CDR2 SASEGT. With 11 bases removed from V and 1 base from J, the gap between germline ends came to 11 bases. The CDR3 loop spans 12 amino acids.

The CDR3 spells CSASDPLTGGDNEQYF. In nucleotides, the CDR3 is TGCAGTGCTAGTGACCCCCTAACGGGAGGAGACAATGAGCAGTACTTC. The chain joins TRBV20-1 to TRBJ2-7, with 7 bases fitting TRBD2. This CDR3 comprises 16 residues. V was clipped by 3 bases and J by 7 bases; unmatched bases: 18. Germline-derived CDR1 and CDR2 are DFQATT and SNEGSKA (reference sequence).

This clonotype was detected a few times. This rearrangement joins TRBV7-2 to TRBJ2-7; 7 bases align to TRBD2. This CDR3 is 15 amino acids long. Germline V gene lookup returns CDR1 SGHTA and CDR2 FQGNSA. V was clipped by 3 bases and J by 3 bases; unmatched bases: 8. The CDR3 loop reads CASSFRGRGIYEQYF. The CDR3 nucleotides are TGTGCCAGCAGCTTCCGAGGGAGGGGTATCTACGAGCAGTACTTC.

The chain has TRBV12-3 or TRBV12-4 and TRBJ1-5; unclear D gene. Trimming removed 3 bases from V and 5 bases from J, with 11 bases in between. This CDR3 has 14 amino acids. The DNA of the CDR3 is TGTGCCAGCAGTTTCACAACAGACGATCAGCCCCAGCATTTT. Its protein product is CASSFTTDDQPQHF.

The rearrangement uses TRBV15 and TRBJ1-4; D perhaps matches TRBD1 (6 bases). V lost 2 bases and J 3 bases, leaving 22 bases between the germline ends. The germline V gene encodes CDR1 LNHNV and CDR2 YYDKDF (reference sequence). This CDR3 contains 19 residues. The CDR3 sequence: CATSRIRRTAGGANEKLFF. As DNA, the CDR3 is TGTGCCACCAGCAGAATCAGGAGGACAGCTGGAGGGGCTAATGAAAAACTGTTTTTT.

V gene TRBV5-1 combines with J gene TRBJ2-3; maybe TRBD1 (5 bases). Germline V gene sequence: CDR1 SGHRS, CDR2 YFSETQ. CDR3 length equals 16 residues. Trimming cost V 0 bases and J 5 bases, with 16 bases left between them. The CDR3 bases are TGCGCCAGCAGCTTGGCTTTAGCCACAGGCGAAGATACGCAGTATTTT. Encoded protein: CASSLALATGEDTQYF.

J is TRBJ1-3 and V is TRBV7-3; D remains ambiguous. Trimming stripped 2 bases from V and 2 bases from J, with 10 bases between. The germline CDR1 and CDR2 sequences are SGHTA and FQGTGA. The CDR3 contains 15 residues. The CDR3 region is CASSLGTAAGNTIYF. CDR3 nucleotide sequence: TGTGCCAGCAGCTTAGGTACAGCGGCTGGAAACACCATATATTTT.

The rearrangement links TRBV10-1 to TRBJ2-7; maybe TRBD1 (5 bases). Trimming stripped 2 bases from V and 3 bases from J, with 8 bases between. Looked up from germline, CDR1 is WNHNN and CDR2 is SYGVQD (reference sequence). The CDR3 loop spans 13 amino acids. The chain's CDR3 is CASSEGARYEQYF. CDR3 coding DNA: TGCGCCAGCAGTGAGGGGGCTCGCTACGAGCAGTACTTC.

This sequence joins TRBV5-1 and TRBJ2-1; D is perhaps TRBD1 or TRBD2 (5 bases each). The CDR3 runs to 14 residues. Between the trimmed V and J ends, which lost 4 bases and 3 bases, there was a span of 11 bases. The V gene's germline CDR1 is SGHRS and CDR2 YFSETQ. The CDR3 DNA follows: TGCGCCAGCAGCACTGGGACCGACTACAATGAGCAGTTCTTC. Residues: CASSTGTDYNEQFF.

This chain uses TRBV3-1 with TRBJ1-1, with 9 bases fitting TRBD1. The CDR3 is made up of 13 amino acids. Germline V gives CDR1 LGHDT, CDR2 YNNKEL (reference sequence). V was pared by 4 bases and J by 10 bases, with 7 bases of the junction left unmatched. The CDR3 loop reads CASSLGQGGGAFF. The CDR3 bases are TGTGCCAGCAGCCTGGGACAGGGCGGGGGAGCTTTCTTT.

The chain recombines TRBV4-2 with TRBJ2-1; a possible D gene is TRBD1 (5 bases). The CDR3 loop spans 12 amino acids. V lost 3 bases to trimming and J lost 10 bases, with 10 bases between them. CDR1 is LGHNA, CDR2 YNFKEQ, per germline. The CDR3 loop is CASSQDTGEQFF. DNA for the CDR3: TGTGCCAGCAGCCAGGACACCGGGGAGCAGTTCTTC.

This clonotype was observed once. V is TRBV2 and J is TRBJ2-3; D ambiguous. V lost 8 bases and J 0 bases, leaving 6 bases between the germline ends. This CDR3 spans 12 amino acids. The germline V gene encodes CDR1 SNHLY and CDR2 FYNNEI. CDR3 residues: CASHRSTDTQYF. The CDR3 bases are TGTGCCAGCCACAGAAGCACAGATACGCAGTATTTT.

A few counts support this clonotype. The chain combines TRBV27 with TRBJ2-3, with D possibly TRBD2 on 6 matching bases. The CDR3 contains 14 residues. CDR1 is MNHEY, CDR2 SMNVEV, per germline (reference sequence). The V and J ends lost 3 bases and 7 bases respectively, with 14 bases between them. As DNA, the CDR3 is TGTGCCAGCAGTTTCACAGGAGGGGCCTATACGCAGTATTTT. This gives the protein CASSFTGGAYTQYF.

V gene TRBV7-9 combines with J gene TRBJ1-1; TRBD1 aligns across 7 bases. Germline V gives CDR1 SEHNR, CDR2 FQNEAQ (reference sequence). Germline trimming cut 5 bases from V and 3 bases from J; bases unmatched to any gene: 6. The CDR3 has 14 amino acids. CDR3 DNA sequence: TGTGCCAGCAGCACGGGACAGTGGGACACTGAAGCTTTCTTT. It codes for CASSTGQWDTEAFF.

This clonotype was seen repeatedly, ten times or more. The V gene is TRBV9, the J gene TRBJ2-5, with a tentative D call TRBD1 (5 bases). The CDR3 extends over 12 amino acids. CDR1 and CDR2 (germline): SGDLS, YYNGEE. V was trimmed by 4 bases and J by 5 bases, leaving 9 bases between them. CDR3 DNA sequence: TGTGCCAGCAGCCAGGGTGTGGAGACCCAGTACTTC. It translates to CASSQGVETQYF.

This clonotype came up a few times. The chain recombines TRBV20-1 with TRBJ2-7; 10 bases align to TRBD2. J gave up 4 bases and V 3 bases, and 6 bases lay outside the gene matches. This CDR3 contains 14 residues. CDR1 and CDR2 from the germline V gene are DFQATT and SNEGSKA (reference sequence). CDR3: CSASPSGRMYEQYF. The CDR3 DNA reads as TGCAGTGCTAGTCCTAGCGGGAGAATGTACGAGCAGTACTTC.

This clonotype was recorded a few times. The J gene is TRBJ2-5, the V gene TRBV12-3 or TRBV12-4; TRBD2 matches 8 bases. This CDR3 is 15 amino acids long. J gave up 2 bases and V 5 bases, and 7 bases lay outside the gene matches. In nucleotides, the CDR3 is TGTGCCAGCAGTAGCGGGGGACCCCTTCAAGAGACCCAGTACTTC. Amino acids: CASSSGGPLQETQYF.

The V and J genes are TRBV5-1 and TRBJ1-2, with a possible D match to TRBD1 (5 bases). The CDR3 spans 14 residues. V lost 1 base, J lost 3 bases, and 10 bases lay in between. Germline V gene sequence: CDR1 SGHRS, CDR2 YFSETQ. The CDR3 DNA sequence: TGCGCCAGCAGCTTGAAAAGGGGCGACTATGGCTACACCTTC. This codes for CASSLKRGDYGYTF.

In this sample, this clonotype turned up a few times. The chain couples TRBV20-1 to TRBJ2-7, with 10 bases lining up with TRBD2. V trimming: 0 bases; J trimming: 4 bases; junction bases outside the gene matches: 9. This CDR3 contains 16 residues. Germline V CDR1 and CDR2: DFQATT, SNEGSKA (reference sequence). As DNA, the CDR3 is TGCAGTGCTAGAGATGCTCAGCGGGAGGGATGGTACGAGCAGTACTTC. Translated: CSARDAQREGWYEQYF.

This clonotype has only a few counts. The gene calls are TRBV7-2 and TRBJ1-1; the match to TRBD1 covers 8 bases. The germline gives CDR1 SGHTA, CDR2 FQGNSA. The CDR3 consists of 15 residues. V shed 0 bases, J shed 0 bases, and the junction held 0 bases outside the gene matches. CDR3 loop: CASSLAGQVNTEAFF. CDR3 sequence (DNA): TGTGCCAGCAGCTTAGCGGGACAGGTGAACACTGAAGCTTTCTTT.